The sequence of this TCR beta chain was determined in a study of shared clonotypes between healthy human individuals. On the study more broadly: There were three CD4 naive, three CD4 memory, two CD8 naive and one CD8 memory plates per donor.

Germline loops: CDR1 LNHDA, CDR2 SQIVND (reference sequence). This CDR3 has 13 amino acids. Trimming pared 3 bases from V and 7 bases from J, leaving 13 bases between. The donor population consisted of healthy HIV-negative adults with no recent acute infections or vaccinations. This clone was picked up a small number of times. The DNA input per sorted-subset replicate PCR was roughly 180 ng, corresponding to some 30,000 T cell genomes. Method: immunoSEQ multiplex PCR; TCRdb's copy keeps in-frame clones and lacks some. The data hold approximately 320,000 clones, with approximately 79% observed a single time.

J is TRBJ2-7 and V is TRBV19, with a tentative D call TRBD1 (5 bases). The clonotype originates from a man younger than 40 in good health. The sequenced sample was memory CD4+ T cells sorted from blood. Subset defined: CD45RA-negative fraction. CDR3 loop: CASSMAGSGEQYF. In nucleotides, the CDR3 is TGTGCCAGTAGTATGGCAGGGTCAGGGGAGCAGTACTTC.